This TCR beta chain comes out of a study of PD-1 blockade in classical Hodgkin lymphoma. Whole-study context: The nivolumab dose that patients received was 3 mg/kg, given intravenously every 2 weeks. Points from the study as a whole: Newly diagnosed patients were reported to exhibit reduced baseline TCR diversity relative to healthy donors.

Time point indicated: cycle 4 day 1 (C4D1), after 5 to 7 weeks of nivolumab. Every patient was affected by relapse after autologous stem cell transplantation, while exposure to brentuximab vedotin was not uniform. Germline V lookup: CDR1 GTSNPN, CDR2 SVGIG (reference sequence). The CDR3 is made up of 13 amino acids. V was shortened by 4 bases and J by 10 bases, with 14 bases between the two germline ends. Assay: immunoSEQ multiplex PCR; the TCRdb copy retains only in-frame clones and omits some. The data contain about 90,000 clones, around nine tenths of them singletons. In the case of this clone: Its antigen remains unknown.

The rearrangement uses TRBV30 and TRBJ1-6; the D gene is possibly TRBD1 (5 bases). The TCR comes from a human donor with classical Hodgkin lymphoma. The specimen comprised peripheral blood mononuclear cells (PBMCs), sampled before the fourth cycle of nivolumab. The CDR3 coding sequence is TGTGCCTGGAAGCAGGGACGGAACTCACCCCTCCACTTT. This encodes CAWKQGRNSPLHF.